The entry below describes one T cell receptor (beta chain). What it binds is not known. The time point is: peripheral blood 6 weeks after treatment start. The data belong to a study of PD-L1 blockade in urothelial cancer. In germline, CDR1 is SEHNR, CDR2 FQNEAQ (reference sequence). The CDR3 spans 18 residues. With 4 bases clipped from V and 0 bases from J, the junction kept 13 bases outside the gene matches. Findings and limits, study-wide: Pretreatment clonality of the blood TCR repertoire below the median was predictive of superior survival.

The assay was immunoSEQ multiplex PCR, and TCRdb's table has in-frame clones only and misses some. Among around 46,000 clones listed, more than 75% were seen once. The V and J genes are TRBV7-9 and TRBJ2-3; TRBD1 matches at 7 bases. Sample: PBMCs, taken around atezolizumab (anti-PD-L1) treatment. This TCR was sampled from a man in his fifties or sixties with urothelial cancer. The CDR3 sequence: CASSSTSWTGPSTDTQYF. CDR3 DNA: TGTGCCAGCAGCTCCACCTCCTGGACAGGCCCTAGCACAGATACGCAGTATTTT.